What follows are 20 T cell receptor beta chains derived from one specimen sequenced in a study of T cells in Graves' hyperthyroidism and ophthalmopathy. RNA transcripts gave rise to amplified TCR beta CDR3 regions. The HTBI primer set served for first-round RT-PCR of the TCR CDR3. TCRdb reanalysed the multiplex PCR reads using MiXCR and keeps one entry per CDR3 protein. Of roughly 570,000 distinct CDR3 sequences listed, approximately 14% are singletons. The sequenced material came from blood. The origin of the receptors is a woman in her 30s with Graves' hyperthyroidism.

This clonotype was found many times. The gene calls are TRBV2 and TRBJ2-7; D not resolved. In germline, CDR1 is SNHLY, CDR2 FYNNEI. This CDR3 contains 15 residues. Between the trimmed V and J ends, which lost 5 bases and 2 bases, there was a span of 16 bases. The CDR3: CASSFSRTAAYEQYF. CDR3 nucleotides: TGTGCCAGCAGTTTTAGTAGGACCGCGGCCTACGAGCAGTACTTC. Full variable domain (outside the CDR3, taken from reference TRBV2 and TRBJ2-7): EPEVTQTPSHQVTQMGQEVILRCVPISNHLYFYWYRQILGQKVEFLVSFYNNEISEKSEIFDDQFSVERPDGSNFTLKIRSTKLEDSAMYFCASSFSRTAAYEQYFGPGTRLTVT.

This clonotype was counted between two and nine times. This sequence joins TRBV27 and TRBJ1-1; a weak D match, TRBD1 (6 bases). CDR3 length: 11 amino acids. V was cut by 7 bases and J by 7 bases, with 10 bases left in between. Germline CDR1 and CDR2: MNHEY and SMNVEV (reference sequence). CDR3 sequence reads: CASIKGGEAFF. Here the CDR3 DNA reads TGTGCCAGCATTAAAGGGGGTGAAGCTTTCTTT.

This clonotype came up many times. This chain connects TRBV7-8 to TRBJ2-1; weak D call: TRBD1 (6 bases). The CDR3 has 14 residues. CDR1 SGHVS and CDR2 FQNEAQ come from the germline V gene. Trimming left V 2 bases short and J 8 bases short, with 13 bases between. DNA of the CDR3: TGTGCCAGCAGCTTAAGCCCTACAGGGTATGAGCAGTTCTTC. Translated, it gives CASSLSPTGYEQFF. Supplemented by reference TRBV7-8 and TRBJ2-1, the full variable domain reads GAGVSQSPRYKVAKRGQDVALRCDPISGHVSLFWYQQALGQGPEFLTYFQNEAQLDKSGLPSDRFFAERPEGSVSTLKIQRTQQEDSAVYLCASSLSPTGYEQFFGPGTRLTVL.

CDR3: CASSRGVRAKNIQYF. As DNA, the CDR3 is TGTGCCAGCAGTCGAGGGGTTCGTGCCAAAAACATTCAGTACTTC. The chain uses TRBV6-2 or TRBV6-3 and TRBJ2-4, with D possibly called TRBD1 or TRBD2 (5 bases each). With 5 bases removed from V and 1 base from J, the gap between germline ends came to 12 bases. The length of the CDR3 is 15 residues. Germline V gene sequence: CDR1 MNHEY, CDR2 SVGEGT.

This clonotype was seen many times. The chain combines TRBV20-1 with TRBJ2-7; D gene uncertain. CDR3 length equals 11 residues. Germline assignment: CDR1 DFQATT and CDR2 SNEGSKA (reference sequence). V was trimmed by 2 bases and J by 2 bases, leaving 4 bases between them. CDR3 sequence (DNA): TGCAGTGCTAGATTAACCTACGAGCAGTACTTC. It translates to CSARLTYEQYF.

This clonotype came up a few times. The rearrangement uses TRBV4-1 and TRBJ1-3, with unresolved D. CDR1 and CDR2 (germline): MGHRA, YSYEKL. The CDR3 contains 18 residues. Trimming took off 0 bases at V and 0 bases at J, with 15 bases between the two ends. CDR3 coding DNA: TGCGCCAGCAGCCAAGATTTTACAGAGACCAGCTCTGGAAACACCATATATTTT. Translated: CASSQDFTETSSGNTIYF.

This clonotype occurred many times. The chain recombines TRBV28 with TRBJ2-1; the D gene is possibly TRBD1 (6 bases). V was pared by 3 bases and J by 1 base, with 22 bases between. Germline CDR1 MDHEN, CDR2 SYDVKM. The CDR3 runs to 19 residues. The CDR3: CASSFLAGRPQGSYNEQFF. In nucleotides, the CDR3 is TGTGCCAGCAGTTTTCTCGCCGGCAGGCCCCAGGGGTCCTACAATGAGCAGTTCTTC. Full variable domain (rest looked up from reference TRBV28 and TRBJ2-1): DVKVTQSSRYLVKRTGEKVFLECVQDMDHENMFWYRQDPGLGLRLIYFSYDVKMKEKGDIPEGYSVSREKKERFSLILESASTNQTSMYLCASSFLAGRPQGSYNEQFFGPGTRLTVL.

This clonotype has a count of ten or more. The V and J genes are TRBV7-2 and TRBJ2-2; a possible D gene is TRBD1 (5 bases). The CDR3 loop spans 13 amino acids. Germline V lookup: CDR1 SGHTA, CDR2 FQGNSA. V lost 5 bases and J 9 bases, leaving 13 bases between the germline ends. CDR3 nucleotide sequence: TGTGCCAGCAGCCCCGAGTGGGGCAGGGAGCTGTTTTTT. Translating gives CASSPEWGRELFF.

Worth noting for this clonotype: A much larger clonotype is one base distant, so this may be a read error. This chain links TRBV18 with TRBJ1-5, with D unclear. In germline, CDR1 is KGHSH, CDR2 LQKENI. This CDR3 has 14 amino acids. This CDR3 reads CASSPPAFNQPHHF. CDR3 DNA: TGTGCCAGCTCACCTCCAGCGTTCAATCAGCCCCATCATTTT.

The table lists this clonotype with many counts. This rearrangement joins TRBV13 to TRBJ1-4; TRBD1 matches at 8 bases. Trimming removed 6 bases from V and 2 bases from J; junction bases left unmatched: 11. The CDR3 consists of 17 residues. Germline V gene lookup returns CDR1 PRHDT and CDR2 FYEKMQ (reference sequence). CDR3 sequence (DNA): TGTGCCAGCAGGCTCGGGGGGACAGGTCTTACTAATGAAAAACTGTTTTTT. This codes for CASRLGGTGLTNEKLFF. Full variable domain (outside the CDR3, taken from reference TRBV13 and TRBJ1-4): AAGVIQSPRHLIKEKRETATLKCYPIPRHDTVYWYQQGPGQDPQFLISFYEKMQSDKGSIPDRFSAQQFSDYHSELNMSSLELGDSALYFCASRLGGTGLTNEKLFFGSGTQLSVL.

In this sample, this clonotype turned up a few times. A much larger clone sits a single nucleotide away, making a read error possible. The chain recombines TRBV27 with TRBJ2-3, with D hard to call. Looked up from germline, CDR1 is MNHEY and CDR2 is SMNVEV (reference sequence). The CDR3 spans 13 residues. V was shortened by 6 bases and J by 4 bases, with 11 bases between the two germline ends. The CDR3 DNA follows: TGTGCCAGCAGAAGGCTTCTGGCAGATACGCAGTATTTT. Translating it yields CASRRLLADTQYF.

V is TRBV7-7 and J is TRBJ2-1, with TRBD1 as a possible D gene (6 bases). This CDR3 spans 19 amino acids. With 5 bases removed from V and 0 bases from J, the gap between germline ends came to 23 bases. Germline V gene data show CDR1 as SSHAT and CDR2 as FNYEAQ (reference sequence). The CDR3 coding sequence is TGTGCCAGCAGCCCTGGGACACTATTTCCCTTTGACTCCTACAATGAGCAGTTCTTC. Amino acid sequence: CASSPGTLFPFDSYNEQFF.

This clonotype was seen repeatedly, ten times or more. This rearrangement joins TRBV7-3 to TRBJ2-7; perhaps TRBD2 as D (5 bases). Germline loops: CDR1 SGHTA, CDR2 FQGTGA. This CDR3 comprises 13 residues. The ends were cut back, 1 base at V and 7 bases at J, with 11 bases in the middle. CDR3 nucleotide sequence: TGTGCCAGCAGCTTAAGACCGGGCGGGGAGCAGTACTTC. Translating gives CASSLRPGGEQYF.

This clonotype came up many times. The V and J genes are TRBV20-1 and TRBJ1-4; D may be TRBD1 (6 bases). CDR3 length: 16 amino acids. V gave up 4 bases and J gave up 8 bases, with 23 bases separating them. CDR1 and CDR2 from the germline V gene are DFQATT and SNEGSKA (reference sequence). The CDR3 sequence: CSATNRGPGGREKLFF. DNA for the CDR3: TGCAGTGCTACCAACCGGGGGCCGGGAGGCCGCGAAAAACTGTTTTTT.

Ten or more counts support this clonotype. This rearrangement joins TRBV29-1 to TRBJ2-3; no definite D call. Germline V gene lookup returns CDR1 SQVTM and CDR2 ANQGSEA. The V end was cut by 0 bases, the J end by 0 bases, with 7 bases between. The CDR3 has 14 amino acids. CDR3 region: CSVEDRRSTDTQYF. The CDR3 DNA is TGCAGCGTTGAAGATAGGCGGAGCACAGATACGCAGTATTTT.

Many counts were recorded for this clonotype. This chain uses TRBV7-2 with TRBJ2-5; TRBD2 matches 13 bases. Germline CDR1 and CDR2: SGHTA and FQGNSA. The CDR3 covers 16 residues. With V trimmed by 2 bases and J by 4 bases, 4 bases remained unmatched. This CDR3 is CASSLRLAGGRETQYF. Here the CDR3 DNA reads TGTGCCAGCAGCTTAAGACTAGCGGGAGGAAGAGAGACCCAGTACTTC.

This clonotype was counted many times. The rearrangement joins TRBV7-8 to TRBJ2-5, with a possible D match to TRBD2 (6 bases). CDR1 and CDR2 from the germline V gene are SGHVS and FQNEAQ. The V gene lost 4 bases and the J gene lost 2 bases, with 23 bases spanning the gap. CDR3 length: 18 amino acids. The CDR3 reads CASSSTRGTPSRQETQYF. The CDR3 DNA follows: TGTGCCAGCAGCTCTACGCGCGGGACCCCCAGCCGACAAGAGACCCAGTACTTC.

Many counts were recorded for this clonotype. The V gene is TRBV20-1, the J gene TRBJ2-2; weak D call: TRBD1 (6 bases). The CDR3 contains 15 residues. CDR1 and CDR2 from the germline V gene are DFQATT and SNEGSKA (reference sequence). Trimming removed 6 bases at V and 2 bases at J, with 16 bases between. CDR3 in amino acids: CSAEAQGTNTGELFF. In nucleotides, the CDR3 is TGCAGTGCGGAGGCACAGGGTACAAACACCGGGGAGCTGTTTTTT.

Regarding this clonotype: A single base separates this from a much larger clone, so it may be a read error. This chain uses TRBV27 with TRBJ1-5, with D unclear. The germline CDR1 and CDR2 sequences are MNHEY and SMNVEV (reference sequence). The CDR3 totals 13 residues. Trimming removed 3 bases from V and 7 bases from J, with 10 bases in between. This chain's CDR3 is CASSFSVWQPQHF. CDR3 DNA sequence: TGTGCCAGCAGTTTTAGCGTGTGGCAGCCCCAGCATTTT.

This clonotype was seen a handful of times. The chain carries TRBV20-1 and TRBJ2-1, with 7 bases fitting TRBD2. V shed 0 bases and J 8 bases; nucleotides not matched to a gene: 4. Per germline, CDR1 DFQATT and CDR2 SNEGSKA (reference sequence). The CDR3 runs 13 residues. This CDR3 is CSAREGGFDEQFF. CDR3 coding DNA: TGCAGTGCTAGAGAGGGGGGGTTTGATGAGCAGTTCTTC.